These T cell receptor beta chains were read from a single sample in a study of blood T cell repertoires in COVID-19. Measured with immunoSEQ multiplex PCR; TCRdb has only the in-frame clones, and not every one. The sample includes some 190,000 clones, around 82% of them seen just once. The sample consisted of peripheral blood. Source of these receptors: a man of 80 years or more with COVID-19, enrolled during active disease. Both conserved end residues are part of each CDR3. D genes are given only for firm matches. Size values are once, few and many counts, or a class for expanded clones, and some rows have none.

clone_size	v_call	j_call	d_call	cdr3_aa	cdr3_nt
NA	TRBV3-1/TRBV3-2	TRBJ1-1	NA	CASSQWAGEAFF	TGTGCCAGCAGCCAATGGGCGGGGGAAGCTTTCTTT
NA	TRBV5-1	TRBJ1-2	NA	CASSINRDTTNYGYTF	TGCGCCAGCAGCATCAACCGGGACACCACTAACTATGGCTACACCTTC
NA	TRBV5-3	TRBJ2-7	TRBD1	CARSHGTGGPYEQYF	TGTGCCAGAAGCCACGGGACAGGGGGCCCATACGAGCAGTACTTC
NA	TRBV5-1	TRBJ1-1	TRBD1	CASSLDRVGMNTEAFF	TGCGCCAGCAGCCTAGACAGGGTAGGGATGAACACTGAAGCTTTCTTT
NA	TRBV15	TRBJ1-2	TRBD1	CATSSGTGLPVTF	TGTGCCACCAGCAGTGGGACAGGGCTCCCTGTCACCTTC
NA	TRBV18	TRBJ1-3	TRBD1	CASSPQDTGAGNTIYF	TGTGCCAGCTCACCACAAGACACAGGGGCTGGAAACACCATATATTTT
many	TRBV9	TRBJ2-2	TRBD2	CASSAGGWTGELFF	TGTGCCAGCAGCGCGGGGGGATGGACCGGGGAGCTGTTTTTT
NA	TRBV5-1	TRBJ2-1	NA	CASSLRNEQFF	TGCGCCAGCAGCCTGAGAAATGAGCAGTTCTTC
NA	TRBV19	TRBJ1-5	NA	CASSIDLPRPQHF	TGTGCCAGTAGTATAGATTTGCCGAGGCCCCAGCATTTT
few	TRBV5-6	TRBJ2-7	TRBD1	CASSSMGGTGIYEQYF	TGTGCCAGCAGCTCGATGGGGGGGACAGGGATCTACGAGCAGTACTTC
NA	TRBV28	TRBJ2-5	NA	CASSLGGAAETQYF	TGTGCCAGCAGTTTAGGAGGGGCGGCGGAGACCCAGTACTTC
NA	TRBV7-9	TRBJ1-2	TRBD1	CASSPTGNNYGYTF	TGTGCCAGCAGCCCGACAGGGAATAACTATGGCTACACCTTC
NA	TRBV7-6	TRBJ1-6	TRBD1	CASSSVGQGASPLHF	TGTGCCAGCAGCTCTGTTGGACAGGGGGCATCACCCCTCCACTTT
NA	TRBV6-6	TRBJ2-5	NA	CASSYFGGQQETQYF	TGTGCCAGCAGTTACTTCGGCGGACAGCAAGAGACCCAGTACTTC
NA	TRBV15	TRBJ1-4	NA	CATSRKQSTNEKLFF	TGTGCCACCAGCAGAAAACAGTCAACTAATGAAAAACTGTTTTTT
NA	TRBV5-1	TRBJ2-5	TRBD2	CASKASGAIQETQYF	TGCGCCAGCAAAGCTAGCGGGGCGATACAAGAGACCCAGTACTTC
NA	TRBV28	TRBJ1-5	NA	CASSLGQQNQPQHF	TGTGCCAGCAGTTTAGGACAGCAAAATCAGCCCCAGCATTTT
NA	TRBV2	TRBJ2-3	TRBD1	CATLPTGDTDTQYF	TGTGCCACCTTACCGACAGGGGACACAGATACGCAGTATTTT
NA	TRBV19	TRBJ1-1	NA	CASSIQGQNTEAFF	TGTGCCAGTAGTATTCAGGGGCAGAACACTGAAGCTTTCTTT
NA	TRBV9	TRBJ2-2	NA	CASSVGGAITGELFF	TGTGCCAGCAGCGTAGGGGGCGCCATCACCGGGGAGCTGTTTTTT
few	TRBV5-6	TRBJ1-1	TRBD1	CASSLHRGDEAFF	TGTGCCAGCAGCTTACACAGGGGTGATGAAGCTTTCTTT
NA	TRBV5-4	TRBJ2-7	NA	CASGLDNSYEQYF	TGTGCCAGCGGACTCGACAACTCCTACGAGCAGTACTTC
NA	TRBV7-3	TRBJ2-3	NA	CASSVNVATDTQYF	TGTGCCAGCAGCGTCAACGTAGCGACAGATACGCAGTATTTT
NA	TRBV5-5	TRBJ1-2	TRBD1	CASSLEGTGQRGYTF	TGTGCCAGCAGCCTGGAGGGGACAGGGCAGCGCGGCTACACCTTC
NA	TRBV3-1/TRBV3-2	TRBJ1-5	NA	CASSRDIYSNQPQHF	TGTGCCAGCAGCCGGGACATTTATAGCAATCAGCCCCAGCATTTT
NA	TRBV5-1	TRBJ2-5	NA	CASSTRRGETQYF	TGCGCCAGCAGCACTAGACGAGGGGAGACCCAGTACTTC
few	TRBV7-2	TRBJ1-6	NA	CASSLAGGSSYNSPLHF	TGTGCCAGCAGCTTAGCGGGGGGAAGCTCCTATAATTCACCCCTCCACTTT
NA	TRBV10-3	TRBJ1-6	NA	CAISEGPFGGFYNSPLHF	TGTGCCATCAGTGAAGGTCCTTTCGGAGGGTTCTATAATTCACCCCTCCACTTT
NA	TRBV7-8	TRBJ1-2	NA	CASSLSRNYGYTF	TGTGCCAGCAGCTTATCACGGAACTATGGCTACACCTTC
NA	TRBV7-8	TRBJ2-7	TRBD2	CASSRGLAGEHEQYF	TGTGCCAGCAGCCGAGGACTAGCGGGGGAGCACGAGCAGTACTTC
once	TRBV6-2/TRBV6-3	TRBJ1-6	TRBD1	CASSYSVSGTENSPLHF	TGTGCCAGCAGTTACTCGGTATCCGGGACAGAAAATTCACCCCTCCACTTT
NA	TRBV4-1	TRBJ1-5	NA	CASSQAPQFQPQHF	TGCGCCAGCAGCCAAGCCCCACAGTTTCAGCCCCAGCATTTT
few	TRBV19	TRBJ1-5	TRBD1	CASSGTAYSNQPQHF	TGTGCCAGTAGCGGGACAGCATATAGCAATCAGCCCCAGCATTTT
NA	TRBV27	TRBJ1-1	NA	CASSYGWAQGGVTEAFF	TGTGCCAGCAGCTACGGGTGGGCCCAGGGCGGGGTCACTGAAGCTTTCTTT
NA	TRBV5-6	TRBJ1-2	TRBD1	CASSRQGRDYGYTF	TGTGCCAGCAGTCGACAGGGAAGGGACTATGGCTACACCTTC
NA	TRBV27	TRBJ1-6	NA	CASSARGGSPLHF	TGTGCCAGCAGTGCCCGGGGGGGTTCACCCCTCCACTTT
NA	TRBV28	TRBJ1-6	NA	CASTIPGLSGGSPLHF	TGTGCCAGCACCATACCTGGACTTTCCGGAGGTTCACCCCTCCACTTT
NA	TRBV7-2	TRBJ1-2	TRBD1	CASSLETGQGIYGYTF	TGTGCCAGCAGCTTAGAAACCGGACAGGGGATTTATGGCTACACCTTC
NA	TRBV7-6	TRBJ1-3	NA	CASSPSRDTIYF	TGTGCCAGCAGCCCATCGAGGGACACCATATATTTT
NA	TRBV4-1	TRBJ1-5	NA	CASSDFDQPQHF	TGCGCCAGCAGTGACTTCGATCAGCCCCAGCATTTT
NA	TRBV6-2/TRBV6-3	TRBJ1-1	TRBD1	CASSYTSPDRLNTEAFF	TGTGCCAGCAGTTACACCTCGCCGGACAGGCTGAACACTGAAGCTTTCTTT
NA	TRBV11-2	TRBJ2-7	NA	CASSLGTGSYEQYF	TGTGCCAGCAGCTTAGGAACAGGCTCCTACGAGCAGTACTTC
NA	TRBV6-5	TRBJ1-2	NA	CASSPGSYGYTF	TGTGCCAGCAGCCCGGGGAGCTATGGCTACACCTTC
NA	TRBV7-8	TRBJ1-2	NA	CASSPADRNYGYTF	TGTGCCAGCAGCCCTGCGGACAGAAACTATGGCTACACCTTC
NA	TRBV5-4	TRBJ1-1	TRBD1	CASSGGQGRAFF	TGTGCCAGCAGCGGGGGACAGGGAAGAGCTTTCTTT
NA	TRBV4-1	TRBJ1-1	TRBD1	CASSLRGRGDTEAFF	TGCGCCAGCAGCCTTAGGGGGCGCGGGGACACTGAAGCTTTCTTT